Reported below is one T cell receptor beta chain. The data originate from a study of blood T cell repertoires in COVID-19. Study details: Material from acute and convalescent COVID-19 was sourced from the United States, Italy and Spain.

The length of the CDR3 is 15 residues. Original handling: Reference gene primer amplification gave nucleated cell count estimates. Assay: immunoSEQ multiplex PCR; the TCRdb copy retains only in-frame clones and omits some. The DNA gave D and trimming, while V, J and clone size come from that table. This repertoire shows roughly 260,000 clones, 91% found once; its top ten account for about 2.5%. V is TRBV21-1 and J is TRBJ2-7; the D segment call TRBD2 is taken from the table without a DNA check. TRBV21-1 is a pseudogene. The source of this sequence is a person in their late teens or twenties with COVID-19, enrolled during active disease. The sample taken for sequencing was peripheral blood. The CDR3 nucleotides are TGTGCCAGCAGCAAAACCGGGAGGGCGAACTACGAGCAGTACTTC. The encoded protein is CASSKTGRANYEQYF.